Included here is one T cell receptor beta chain sequence, with context. These data are taken from a study of shared clonotypes between healthy human individuals. Study details: CD8 memory received one plate per donor, CD8 naive two, CD4 memory three and CD4 naive three.

An assay was performed, and its level was deep. TCRdb's table, derived via immunoSEQ multiplex PCR, lists solely in-frame clones and lacks some. The sample includes roughly 2,000,000 clones, 90% to 95% seen only once; the top ten take more than 1.5%. Germline assignment: CDR1 SGHTA and CDR2 FQGTGA. V dropped 1 base and J dropped 5 bases, with 15 bases sitting between them. This CDR3 has 16 residues. The naive CD8 fraction comprised CD45RO-negative cells positively selected for CCR7 and excluded terminally differentiated effector memory CD45RA+ cells. Donors included only healthy HIV-negative adults lacking recent acute infections or vaccinations.

The sequence derives from a man aged 18-30 years in good health. Some clones in this sample may be carry-over from other donors' samples. The source material was naive CD8+ T cells from PBMCs. The V gene is TRBV7-3, the J gene TRBJ2-1; D may be TRBD1 (6 bases). CDR3 nucleotide sequence: TGTGCCAGCAGCTTAAATTTGGGCAGGGGAAACAATGAGCAGTTCTTC. Encoded protein: CASSLNLGRGNNEQFF.